The 28 T cell receptor beta chains below come from one sample, sequenced in a study of PD-1 blockade in mismatch repair-deficient tumors. TCRdb keeps only in-frame clones here, not all; method: immunoSEQ multiplex PCR. The table records tens of thousands of clones, about 84% of them present only once. The sequenced sample was peripheral blood, obtained 12 weeks after starting pembrolizumab. All receptors derive from an adult with mismatch repair-deficient cancer.

The chain uses TRBV6-6 and TRBJ2-7; no clear D gene. This CDR3 has 11 residues. V gave up 6 bases and J gave up 4 bases, with 7 bases separating them. Germline CDR1 is MNHNY and CDR2 is SVGAGI (reference sequence). The DNA of the CDR3 is TGTGCCAGCAGCTCCAATTACGAGCAGTACTTC. Protein sequence: CASSSNYEQYF.

J is TRBJ2-7 and V is TRBV10-3; D is ambiguous. The germline V and J ends were trimmed by 11 bases and 0 bases, with 14 bases remaining between them. From germline, CDR1 is ENHRY and CDR2 SYGVKD. The CDR3 loop spans 13 amino acids. The CDR3 loop reads CAVYSGSSYEQYF. CDR3 coding DNA: TGTGCCGTCTATTCAGGAAGCTCCTACGAGCAGTACTTC.

The chain has TRBV19 and TRBJ1-5; maybe TRBD1 (5 bases). Trimming shortened V by 1 base and J by 4 bases, and 8 bases separated the two germline ends. The CDR3 totals 14 residues. Germline V gives CDR1 LNHDA, CDR2 SQIVND (reference sequence). CDR3 DNA sequence: TGTGCCAGTAGTATAGCCACAGGTAATCAGCCCCAGCATTTT. This gives the protein CASSIATGNQPQHF. Full variable domain (rest looked up from reference TRBV19 and TRBJ1-5): DGGITQSPKYLFRKEGQNVTLSCEQNLNHDAMYWYRQDPGQGLRLIYYSQIVNDFQKGDIAEGYSVSREKKESFPLTVTSAQKNPTAFYLCASSIATGNQPQHFGDGTRLSIL.

The chain uses TRBV6-1 and TRBJ1-5; D remains ambiguous. Germline loops: CDR1 MNHNS, CDR2 SASEGT. V was shortened by 7 bases and J by 0 bases, with 4 bases between the two germline ends. The CDR3 spans 12 residues. This chain's CDR3 is CASTHSNQPQHF. The CDR3 nucleotides read TGTGCCAGCACACATAGCAATCAGCCCCAGCATTTT.

This rearrangement joins TRBV5-4 to TRBJ2-7; the match to TRBD1 covers 10 bases. The trim removed 5 bases at V and 2 bases at J, leaving 10 bases unmatched. The germline V gene has CDR1 SGHNT and CDR2 YYREEE (reference sequence). The CDR3 covers 16 residues. The CDR3, as DNA: TGTGCCAGCAGTAATACCGGGACAGGGGTAGCCTACGAGCAGTACTTC. It is translated as CASSNTGTGVAYEQYF.

The chain couples TRBV4-3 to TRBJ2-2, with 11 bases identical to TRBD2. The CDR3 length is 17 residues. Germline values: CDR1 LGHNA, CDR2 YSLEER. Trimming cost V 0 bases and J 7 bases; bases outside gene matches: 7. The CDR3 DNA reads as TGCGCCAGCAGCCAAGAACTAGCGGGAGTCAAGGTCGGGGAGCTGTTTTTT. Encoded protein: CASSQELAGVKVGELFF.

This chain uses TRBV4-3 with TRBJ2-3; D unresolved. The CDR3 covers 15 residues. CDR1 and CDR2 (germline): LGHNA, YSLEER. Trimming took off 0 bases at V and 1 base at J, with 8 bases between the two ends. CDR3 sequence: CASSQDTLGTDTQYF. In DNA form, the CDR3 reads TGCGCCAGCAGCCAAGATACCCTGGGCACAGATACGCAGTATTTT.

The rearrangement uses TRBV7-8 and TRBJ2-7, with D unclear. This CDR3 spans 15 amino acids. Trimming shortened V by 1 base and J by 2 bases, and 12 bases separated the two germline ends. CDR1 is SGHVS and CDR2 is FQNEAQ in the germline V gene. In nucleotides, the CDR3 is TGTGCCAGCAGCTTAGATACAAACGGACCCTACGAGCAGTACTTC. Protein sequence: CASSLDTNGPYEQYF. The whole variable domain, filled in from reference TRBV7-8 and TRBJ2-7, reads GAGVSQSPRYKVAKRGQDVALRCDPISGHVSLFWYQQALGQGPEFLTYFQNEAQLDKSGLPSDRFFAERPEGSVSTLKIQRTQQEDSAVYLCASSLDTNGPYEQYFGPGTRLTVT.

This sequence joins TRBV5-4 and TRBJ1-2, with no clear D. The ends were cut back, 0 bases at V and 0 bases at J, with 6 bases in the middle. The CDR3 is 14 residues long. Germline V gene data show CDR1 as SGHNT and CDR2 as YYREEE (reference sequence). Written as DNA, the CDR3 is TGTGCCAGCAGCTTGGAGGTGGCTAACTATGGCTACACCTTC. Translated: CASSLEVANYGYTF.

This rearrangement joins TRBV13 to TRBJ2-6; no definite D call. V was cut by 5 bases and J by 0 bases, with 8 bases left in between. This CDR3 spans 15 amino acids. CDR1 PRHDT and CDR2 FYEKMQ come from the germline V gene (reference sequence). Here the CDR3 DNA reads TGTGCCAGCAGCCCCCCTCCCTCTGGGGCCAACGTCCTGACTTTC. As protein: CASSPPPSGANVLTF.

This chain connects TRBV15 to TRBJ1-1; 7 bases are shared with TRBD1. The CDR3 extends over 13 amino acids. V was clipped by 0 bases and J by 6 bases; unmatched bases: 1. Germline-derived CDR1 and CDR2 are LNHNV and YYDKDF (reference sequence). Written as DNA, the CDR3 is TGTGCCACCAGCAGAGACCAGGGGGCTGAAGCTTTCTTT. It yields the protein CATSRDQGAEAFF.

This clone has only one observation. This rearrangement joins TRBV20-1 to TRBJ2-1, with D unclear. V was shortened by 6 bases and J by 5 bases, with 8 bases between the two germline ends. The CDR3 is 11 residues long. The germline V gene encodes CDR1 DFQATT and CDR2 SNEGSKA (reference sequence). DNA for the CDR3: TGCAGTGCGACGAGAGACAATGAGCAGTTCTTC. Amino acids: CSATRDNEQFF.

The V call is TRBV18, the J call TRBJ2-7; D unresolved. Trimming took off 3 bases at V and 7 bases at J, with 13 bases between the two ends. Germline V gene sequence: CDR1 KGHSH, CDR2 LQKENI. There are 13 residues in the CDR3. The CDR3 region has the DNA TGTGCCAGCTCACCTTCGACTTCTGGGGAGCAGTACTTC. It yields the protein CASSPSTSGEQYF.

The genes are TRBV25-1 and TRBJ2-2, with D tentatively TRBD1 (5 bases). With 6 bases removed from V and 6 bases from J, the gap between germline ends came to 8 bases. The CDR3 contains 12 residues. From germline, CDR1 is MGHDK and CDR2 SYGVNS. CDR3: CASRSGPGELFF. The CDR3 bases are TGTGCCAGCAGATCAGGGCCCGGGGAGCTGTTTTTT.

The rearrangement links TRBV5-1 to TRBJ2-7; TRBD2 matches at 12 bases. This CDR3 region has 15 residues. V dropped 0 bases and J dropped 4; count of bases not matched to a gene: 2. Germline-derived CDR1 and CDR2 are SGHRS and YFSETQ. The CDR3 region is CASSLEGTSGYEQYF. CDR3 DNA sequence: TGCGCCAGCAGCTTGGAGGGGACTAGCGGGTACGAGCAGTACTTC. The full variable domain, its missing parts supplied by reference TRBV5-1 and TRBJ2-7, is KAGVTQTPRYLIKTRGQQVTLSCSPISGHRSVSWYQQTPGQGLQFLFEYFSETQRNKGNFPGRFSGRQFSNSRSEMNVSTLELGDSALYLCASSLEGTSGYEQYFGPGTRLTVT.

This clone was seen a single time. V usage is TRBV6-1 and J usage is TRBJ2-7; TRBD1 aligns across 11 bases. The V gene's germline CDR1 is MNHNS and CDR2 SASEGT. J was trimmed by 3 bases and V by 7 bases; bases with no gene match: 5. CDR3 length: 14 residues. The CDR3 protein is CASNDGTGGYEQYF. The DNA for the CDR3 is TGTGCCAGCAATGACGGGACAGGGGGCTACGAGCAGTACTTC.

The chain couples TRBV5-4 to TRBJ2-3, with D perhaps matching TRBD2 (6 bases). CDR1 SGHNT and CDR2 YYREEE come from the germline V gene (reference sequence). Trimming took off 4 bases at V and 4 bases at J, with 10 bases between the two ends. The CDR3 is 13 residues long. The chain's CDR3 is CASSRRLADTQYF. The CDR3 DNA follows: TGTGCCAGCAGCCGTAGACTAGCAGATACGCAGTATTTT.

The V and J genes are TRBV4-2 and TRBJ1-2; 7 positions agree with TRBD1. The CDR3 extends over 16 amino acids. Germline assignment: CDR1 LGHNA and CDR2 YNFKEQ. V trimming: 0 bases; J trimming: 7 bases; junction bases outside the gene matches: 11. CDR3 protein: CASSQEVGQGVFGYTF. The CDR3 nucleotides are TGTGCCAGCAGCCAAGAAGTAGGCCAGGGGGTTTTTGGCTACACCTTC.

The rearrangement uses TRBV6-1 and TRBJ2-7; D is perhaps TRBD1 (6 bases). The V gene's germline CDR1 is MNHNS and CDR2 SASEGT. V shed 0 bases and J shed 7 bases, with 16 bases lying between them. This CDR3 is built from 15 residues. CDR3 coding DNA: TGTGCCAGCAGTGAAGCGCAGGGGTGGTTTGGGGAGCAGTACTTC. This encodes CASSEAQGWFGEQYF.

V gene TRBV18 combines with J gene TRBJ1-1; D gene uncertain. Trimming cost V 5 bases and J 6 bases, with 10 bases left between them. Germline V lookup: CDR1 KGHSH, CDR2 LQKENI. This CDR3 comprises 12 residues. CDR3 sequence: CASSLLGSEAFF. DNA for the CDR3: TGTGCCAGCTCATTGTTGGGGTCTGAAGCTTTCTTT.

The chain combines TRBV9 with TRBJ2-7; 12 bases are a match to TRBD2. With V trimmed by 3 bases and J by 6 bases, 10 bases remained unmatched. Germline V CDR1 and CDR2: SGDLS, YYNGEE. This CDR3 region has 16 residues. The DNA for the CDR3 is TGTGCCAGCAGCGCCAAGACTAGCGGGAGCGTAACCGAGCAGTACTTC. Protein product: CASSAKTSGSVTEQYF.

The chain recombines TRBV12-5 with TRBJ1-2; D is unclear. Trimming removed 6 bases at V and 9 bases at J, with 14 bases between. Germline V gene lookup returns CDR1 LGHNT and CDR2 FRNRAP. The CDR3 sequence is 12 residues long. CDR3 protein: CASGSDGHRYTF. CDR3 nucleotides: TGTGCTAGTGGCAGCGACGGGCACCGCTACACCTTC.

The V and J genes are TRBV6-5 and TRBJ2-5, with 9 bases matching TRBD1. The germline CDR1 and CDR2 sequences are MNHEY and SVGAGI. The V segment lost 4 bases and the J segment 4 bases; nucleotides outside the gene matches: 4. This CDR3 is 14 amino acids long. For the CDR3, the DNA is TGTGCCAGCAGTTTCCCGGGACAGGGAGAGACCCAGTACTTC. It specifies CASSFPGQGETQYF.

This clone was detected once. The chain is built from TRBV7-9 and TRBJ2-7; D gene unclear. This CDR3 is built from 12 residues. V was shortened by 5 bases and J by 3 bases, with 8 bases between the two germline ends. Per the germline V gene, CDR1 is SEHNR and CDR2 is FQNEAQ (reference sequence). CDR3: CASSPHVYEQYF. CDR3 nucleotide sequence: TGTGCCAGCAGCCCCCATGTCTACGAGCAGTACTTC.

J is TRBJ2-7 and V is TRBV7-9; TRBD1 aligns across 9 bases. The V gene's germline CDR1 is SEHNR and CDR2 FQNEAQ (reference sequence). Losses at the gene ends were 5 bases for V and 2 bases for J; bases not matched to a gene: 13. The CDR3 runs 17 residues. The CDR3 sequence: CASSPPSLRQGAYEQYF. CDR3 nucleotides: TGTGCCAGCAGCCCACCTTCCCTAAGACAGGGGGCCTACGAGCAGTACTTC.

On this clone: At one boundary the junction diverges from the germline segment, which might be a read error. The chain recombines TRBV7-7 with TRBJ2-1, with 9 positions matching TRBD1. The CDR3 consists of 13 residues. CDR1 is SSHAT, CDR2 FNYEAQ, per germline (reference sequence). This chain's CDR3 is CASSPTGQGFKFF. In DNA, the CDR3 is TGTGCTAGCAGCCCGACGGGACAGGGTTTTAAGTTCTTC.

The chain employs TRBV25-1 and TRBJ2-3, with D tentatively TRBD1 (6 bases). Trimming took off 1 base at V and 4 bases at J, with 12 bases between the two ends. The germline V gene encodes CDR1 MGHDK and CDR2 SYGVNS. The CDR3 is 15 residues long. CDR3 residues: CASSEWGLVPDTQYF. Here the CDR3 DNA reads TGTGCCAGCAGTGAATGGGGGCTAGTCCCAGATACGCAGTATTTT.

The rearrangement joins TRBV7-2 to TRBJ2-3, with D possibly being TRBD2 (5 bases). The CDR3 has 16 amino acids. CDR1 and CDR2 (germline): SGHTA, FQGNSA. V lost 6 bases, J lost 1 base, and 17 bases lay in between. CDR3 protein: CASREILAAGTDTQYF. CDR3 bases: TGTGCCAGCAGAGAAATCCTAGCAGCGGGCACAGATACGCAGTATTTT.